The subject of this entry is one T cell receptor (beta chain). It lacks a known antigen. No much larger clone exists at a distance of one base, and base qualities are not known. For this chain, trimming is 8 bases at the V end and 4 bases at the J end, and the number of junction bases without a gene match is 5. The germline V gene sets CDR1 to MNHEY and CDR2 to SVGAGI. Counted from cysteine to phenylalanine, this CDR3 has 14 amino acids. Here the CDR3 DNA is all that survives: 42 bases in frame from base 1. Explained via the paper, the time point label denotes: 12 months on ibrutinib. For TCR beta library preparation, approximately 2 micrograms of genomic DNA were isolated from cryopreserved PBMCs. Longitudinal blood samples from CLL patients receiving ibrutinib monotherapy were subjected to high-throughput TCR beta sequencing. The patients were enrolled in a single-center, open-label phase 2 trial of ibrutinib monotherapy.

Each clonotype received, on average, roughly 9.6x coverage in deep resolution sequencing performed on a MiSeq, where the target depth lay between 1 in 1 million and 1 in 200,000 T cells. The immunoSEQ hsTCRB Kit was used to generate the TCR beta libraries. For the original study's pipeline: The data were analyzed with ImmunoSEQ Analyzer and ImmunoSEQ Data Assistant, and V, D and J gene assignments followed IMGT definitions. Clonality was computed as one minus normalized Shannon entropy of productive rearrangement frequencies, ranging from 0 to 1. Only overrepresented clonotypes making up at least 0.05% of each patient's repertoire were included in the public clonotype analysis. Roughly 12 age-matched healthy donor repertoires from immuneACCESS were used as controls for clonality. In TCRdb, the immuneACCESS table is reduced to in-frame sequences with V and J assigned. These tables do not hold every clone; where another copy was compared, an unresolved V gene accounts for under half, and the others remain unexplained. That table gives V, J and clone size, and the DNA gave D and trimming. This sample has 130,000 or so clones in its table, and approximately 75% of those were observed once. The biggest ten clones account for approximately 28% of the sample.

The data are from a study of cytotoxic CD8 clonotypes in ibrutinib-treated CLL (dated by TCRdb to the early 2020s). Notes on the research overall: The cohort included about 15 treatment-naive and some twelve relapsed/refractory patients; about 18 were IGHV unmutated. Responses were partial in around 24 patients and complete in 2; after median about 68 months follow-up, around 15 stayed in remission and roughly twelve progressed. Samples at response were collected after a median of about 12 months of treatment, with a range of 6 to 36 months. An average of 255,043 productive templates and 80,000 to 95,000 productive rearrangements was obtained per sample. Longitudinal samples were available for about 30% of the roughly 90 trial participants. Cryopreserved peripheral blood mononuclear cells were collected before treatment, at response, and at either disease progression or sustained remission. All remission and progressive disease samples were collected while patients were still receiving ibrutinib.

The investigation overall reported the following: Baseline clonality exceeded that of age-matched healthy donors and correlated strongly with circulating CD8+ T-cell counts. Sampling times were not matched between sustained-remission and progressing patients, and lymph node repertoires were not studied. An increase in clonality was observed at ibrutinib response, with clonality remaining stable during sustained remission and falling back toward baseline at progression. Public clonotypes were rare and either shrank or stayed stable during treatment, and the rise in clonality at ibrutinib response reflected expansion of private clonotypes.

The starting material was PBMCs, obtained after 12 months of ibrutinib treatment. This TCR derives from a human donor with chronic lymphocytic leukemia. The chain is made from TRBV6-5 and TRBJ2-6; 7 central bases correspond to TRBD1. The DNA reads TGTGCCAGCCGACAGGGTTCGGGGGCCAACGTCCTGACTTTC. Translated, it gives CASRQGSGANVLTF.